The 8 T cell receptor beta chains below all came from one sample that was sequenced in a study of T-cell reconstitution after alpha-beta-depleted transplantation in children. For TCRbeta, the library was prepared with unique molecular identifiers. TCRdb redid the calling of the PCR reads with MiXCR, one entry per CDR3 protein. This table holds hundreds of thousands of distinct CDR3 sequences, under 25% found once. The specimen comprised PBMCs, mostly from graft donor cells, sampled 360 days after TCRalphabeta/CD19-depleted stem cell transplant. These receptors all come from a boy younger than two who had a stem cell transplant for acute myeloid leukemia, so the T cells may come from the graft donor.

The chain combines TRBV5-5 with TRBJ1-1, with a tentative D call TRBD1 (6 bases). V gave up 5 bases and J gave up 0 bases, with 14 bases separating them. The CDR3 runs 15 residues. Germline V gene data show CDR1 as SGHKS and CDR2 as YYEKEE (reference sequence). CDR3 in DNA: TGTGCCAGCAGTCTCACAGGGCCGATGAACACTGAAGCTTTCTTT. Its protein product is CASSLTGPMNTEAFF.

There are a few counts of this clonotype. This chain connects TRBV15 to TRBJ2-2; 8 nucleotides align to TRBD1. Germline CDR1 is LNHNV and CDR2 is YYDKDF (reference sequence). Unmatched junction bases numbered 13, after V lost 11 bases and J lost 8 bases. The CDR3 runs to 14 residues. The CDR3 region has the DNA TGTGCCGCCCGTATGGACAGGGATCTTGGGGAGCTGTTTTTT. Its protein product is CAARMDRDLGELFF.

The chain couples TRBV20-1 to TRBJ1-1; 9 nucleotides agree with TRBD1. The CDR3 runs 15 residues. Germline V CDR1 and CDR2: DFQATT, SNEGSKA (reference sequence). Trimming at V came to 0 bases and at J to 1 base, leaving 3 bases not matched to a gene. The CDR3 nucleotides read TGCAGTGCTAGAGACCGGGACAGGGAGAACACTGAAGCTTTCTTT. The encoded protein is CSARDRDRENTEAFF.

As DNA, the CDR3 is TGCAGTCCCTTGGACAGTCAAGAGACCCAGTACTTC. It codes for CSPLDSQETQYF. The rearrangement links TRBV20-1 to TRBJ2-5; weak D call: TRBD1 (6 bases). CDR1 DFQATT and CDR2 SNEGSKA come from the germline V gene (reference sequence). This CDR3 spans 12 amino acids. V lost 8 bases, J lost 2 bases, and 12 bases lay in between.

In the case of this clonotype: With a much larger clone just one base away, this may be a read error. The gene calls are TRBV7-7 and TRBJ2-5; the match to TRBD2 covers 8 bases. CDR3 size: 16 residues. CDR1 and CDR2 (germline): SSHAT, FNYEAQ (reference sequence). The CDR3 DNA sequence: TGTGCCAGCAACTTAGCGTCGGGGGGGGCCGGAGAGACCCAGTACTTC. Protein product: CASNLASGGAGETQYF.

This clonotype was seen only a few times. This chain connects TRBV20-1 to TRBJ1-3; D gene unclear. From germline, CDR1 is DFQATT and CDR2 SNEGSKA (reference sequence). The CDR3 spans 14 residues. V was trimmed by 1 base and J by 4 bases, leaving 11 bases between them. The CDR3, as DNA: TGCAGTGCTAGAGCTGTGAAGGCCGGAAACACCATATATTTT. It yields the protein CSARAVKAGNTIYF.

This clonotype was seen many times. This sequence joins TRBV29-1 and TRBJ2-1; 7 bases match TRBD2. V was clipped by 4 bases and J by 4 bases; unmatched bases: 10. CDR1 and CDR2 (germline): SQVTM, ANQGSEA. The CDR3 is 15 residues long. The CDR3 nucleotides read TGCAGCGTTGTAGGAGTCGGGACTACATACAATGAGCAGTTCTTC. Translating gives CSVVGVGTTYNEQFF.

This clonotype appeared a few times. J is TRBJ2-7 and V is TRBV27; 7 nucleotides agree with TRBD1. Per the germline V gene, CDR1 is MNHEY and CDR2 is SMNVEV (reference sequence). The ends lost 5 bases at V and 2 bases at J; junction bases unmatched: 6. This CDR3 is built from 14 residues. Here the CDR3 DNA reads TGTGCCAGCAGTGGTCGACAGGGCCCCTACGAGCAGTACTTC. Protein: CASSGRQGPYEQYF.